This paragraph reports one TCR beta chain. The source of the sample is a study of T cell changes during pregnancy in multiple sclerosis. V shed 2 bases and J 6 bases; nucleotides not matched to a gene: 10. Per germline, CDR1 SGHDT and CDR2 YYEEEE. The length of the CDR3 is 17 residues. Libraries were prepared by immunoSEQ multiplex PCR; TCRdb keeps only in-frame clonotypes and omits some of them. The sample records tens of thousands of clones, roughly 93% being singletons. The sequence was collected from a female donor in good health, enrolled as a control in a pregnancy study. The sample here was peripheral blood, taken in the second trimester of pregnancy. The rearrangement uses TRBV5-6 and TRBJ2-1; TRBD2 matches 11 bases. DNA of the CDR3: TGTGCCAGCAGCTTACGATTAGCGGGGGGGCCTTTCAATGAGCAGTTCTTC. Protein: CASSLRLAGGPFNEQFF.